The 6 T cell receptor beta chains below come from one sample, sequenced in a study of cytomegalovirus exposure and HLA in healthy donors. PCR amplification relied on 60 Vbeta primers (plus 13 Jbeta primers). Sequencing used immunoSEQ multiplex PCR; TCRdb keeps in-frame clones, though not all of them. The sample has 150,000 or so clones, almost 85% seen once. Input material: PBMCs. The source of these receptors is a man aged 25 to 45 in good health and CMV-seronegative.

Concerning this clone itself: Relative to the germline gene, one junction end is altered; a read error may explain this. The chain employs TRBV7-7 and TRBJ2-5, with a tentative D call TRBD2 (5 bases). The V gene's germline CDR1 is SSHAT and CDR2 FNYEAQ (reference sequence). This CDR3 contains 15 residues. The CDR3 sequence: CASSATGKYQETQYF. DNA for the CDR3: TGTGCTAGCAGCGCGACGGGGAAGTACCAAGAGACCCAGTACTTC.

Of note for this clone: Sequence at one end of the junction differs from germline and may be a read error. The V gene is TRBV7-2, the J gene TRBJ2-7; tentatively, D is TRBD2 (6 bases). The CDR3 extends over 11 amino acids. Germline CDR1 is SGHTA and CDR2 is FQGNSA. The CDR3 sequence: CASSLALALDF. DNA of the CDR3: TGTGCCAGCAGCTTAGCACTAGCCTTGGACTTC.

This rearrangement joins TRBV28 to TRBJ1-1; a possible D gene is TRBD1 (6 bases). Per germline, CDR1 MDHEN and CDR2 SYDVKM. The CDR3 consists of 17 residues. Trimming cost V 1 base and J 6 bases, with 21 bases left between them. CDR3 residues: CASSLLRPGGPLPEAFF. The CDR3 coding sequence is TGTGCCAGCAGTTTATTACGCCCCGGGGGGCCTTTACCTGAAGCTTTCTTT.

The V gene is TRBV5-1, the J gene TRBJ1-4; maybe TRBD1 (5 bases). CDR1 and CDR2 from the germline V gene are SGHRS and YFSETQ. Trimming shortened V by 6 bases and J by 7 bases, and 19 bases separated the two germline ends. There are 15 residues in the CDR3. As DNA, the CDR3 is TGCGCCAGCACTAACGCCGGGGGAGAGGGTGAAAAACTGTTTTTT. Translated, it gives CASTNAGGEGEKLFF.

V gene TRBV11-2 combines with J gene TRBJ2-7, with 8 bases aligning to TRBD1. The CDR3 length is 16 residues. J was trimmed by 0 bases and V by 1 base; bases with no gene match: 5. Germline V CDR1 and CDR2: SGHAT, FQNNGV. Here the CDR3 DNA reads TGTGCCAGCAGCTTAGGGGACAGGAGGTCCTCCTACGAGCAGTACTTC. Residues: CASSLGDRRSSYEQYF.

CDR3 sequence reads: CASSEDRGSGNTIYF. The CDR3 nucleotides read TGTGCCAGCAGTGAGGACAGGGGCTCAGGAAACACCATATATTTT. The gene calls are TRBV6-1 and TRBJ1-3; 9 bases agree with TRBD1. The CDR3 has 15 residues. Unmatched junction bases numbered 4, after V lost 3 bases and J lost 4 bases. Germline CDR1 reads MNHNS; CDR2 reads SASEGT.